This T cell receptor (beta chain) was identified in a study of post-analysis software for immune sequencing data. Study overall: As for disease course, relapsing-remitting, secondary progressive and progressive-relapsing multiple sclerosis were all included. Whole-study results and caveats: Diversity measured as normalized Chao1 was significantly lower in multiple sclerosis patients than in controls. When patients were compared with controls, about five TRBV segments were more frequent, TRBV5-6, TRBV5-1 and TRBV20-1 among them.

This clonotype has more than one count but fewer than ten. Its antigen is still unknown. Unique molecular identifiers were present in the TCR beta cDNA libraries. The source material, 1 to 10 million T cells, gave rise to approximately 520,000 cDNA molecules. TCRdb reprocessed the PCR reads with MiXCR, giving one entry per CDR3 protein. The sample has about 500,000 distinct CDR3 sequences, less than 45% seen once. CDR1 is MNHEY and CDR2 is SVGAGI in the germline V gene. Trimming cost V 0 bases and J 5 bases, with 13 bases left between them. This CDR3 contains 15 residues. The chain employs TRBV6-5 and TRBJ2-5; D is perhaps TRBD2 (5 bases). This sequence was found in a girl between 5 and 17 years old with multiple sclerosis. Sequencing was done on a sample of blood. CDR3 coding DNA: TGTGCCAGCAGTTACTCAGAACTAGGTTCGGAGACCCAGTACTTC. This gives the protein CASSYSELGSETQYF.